The clone carrying this TCR beta chain was seen a few times. Primers included in the PCR were 60 Vbeta and 13 Jbeta primers. Produced via immunoSEQ multiplex PCR; TCRdb's table is partial and in-frame only. The repertoire holds 150,000 to 200,000 clones, around 69% seen once, with over 1.1% in the top ten. Germline V lookup: CDR1 SGHTA, CDR2 FQGNSA. The length of the CDR3 is 16 residues. The ends lost 3 bases at V and 5 bases at J; junction bases unmatched: 8. The sample comes from a study of cytomegalovirus exposure and HLA in healthy donors. The TCR originated in a man aged 55 to 69 in good health and CMV-seronegative. The specimen sequenced was PBMCs. The chain combines TRBV7-2 with TRBJ2-2; 8 bases agree with TRBD2. CDR3 bases: TGTGCCAGCAGCTTTCCTTTAGCGGGATATACCGGGGAGCTGTTTTTT. Encoded protein: CASSFPLAGYTGELFF.